This T cell receptor (beta chain) appears in the sequencing data of a study of blood T cell repertoires in COVID-19. Assay used: immunoSEQ multiplex PCR; TCRdb lists only in-frame clones, some missing. The data show 110,000 to 150,000 clones, roughly 85% seen once. Germline values: CDR1 MNHNY, CDR2 SVGAGI (reference sequence). The CDR3 runs to 12 residues. Unmatched junction bases numbered 1, after V lost 4 bases and J lost 5 bases. Material: PBMCs or T cells enriched from blood (not recorded which). This chain uses TRBV6-6 with TRBJ2-5, with 7 bases lining up with TRBD2. This receptor was identified in a man in his fifties who had recovered from COVID-19. CDR3 DNA sequence: TGTGCCAGCAGTTGGGAGGGGGAGACCCAGTACTTC. Translated, it gives CASSWEGETQYF.